This T cell receptor (beta chain) was documented in a study of T cell responses to AZD1222 COVID-19 vaccine. The overall study: Whether given at about 4 or about 12 weeks, second doses were pooled.

This clone was seen once. Its antigen is still unknown. The V gene's germline CDR1 is LNHDA and CDR2 SQIVND (reference sequence). Trimming removed 5 bases at V and 5 bases at J, with 21 bases between. CDR3 length equals 16 residues. Findings of the study overall: Clonal diversity may have been underestimated, and the donors were mostly white British, with more females than males. After the peak T cell response, and only then, were repertoires sampled. Recipients of AZD1222 seropositive at baseline numbered only 5 or 6.

The repertoire was sequenced with immunoSEQ multiplex PCR; TCRdb's copy has only in-frame clones and lacks some. The data show about 96,000 clones, with 88% seen just once and 2.8% held by the top ten. The rearrangement joins TRBV19 to TRBJ1-2; no clear D. The sample here was peripheral blood, taken on day 0 of AZD1222 vaccination. This clonotype was sampled from an adult in good health. This CDR3 reads CASSLGSSVPTYGYTF. CDR3 in DNA: TGTGCCAGTAGTCTTGGCAGCTCTGTCCCCACTTATGGCTACACCTTC.